Shown below are 4 T cell receptor beta chains from a single sample sequenced in a study of shared clonotypes between healthy human individuals. Sequenced by immunoSEQ multiplex PCR; TCRdb stores in-frame clones only, minus some. This table holds some 1.5 million clones, approximately 98% found once. Sequences were obtained from naive CD4+ T cells sorted from blood. Subset specified: CD45RA+ positively selected. The source is a man aged 25 to 45 in good health.

The rearrangement joins TRBV28 to TRBJ2-3; 7 bases are shared with TRBD1. Trimming removed 4 bases from V and 2 bases from J; junction bases left unmatched: 3. The CDR3 sequence is 14 residues long. Germline lookup yields CDR1 MDHEN and CDR2 SYDVKM. The chain's CDR3 is CASSWDSATDTQYF. For the CDR3, the DNA is TGTGCCAGCAGTTGGGACAGCGCCACAGATACGCAGTATTTT.

The CDR3 sequence is CASSPQGNSSYEQYF. In DNA, the CDR3 is TGCGCCAGCAGTCCACAGGGCAACAGCTCCTACGAGCAGTACTTC. This rearrangement joins TRBV23-1 to TRBJ2-7; perhaps TRBD1 as D (6 bases). TRBV23-1 is an open reading frame, and its role is uncertain. The CDR3 covers 15 residues. Trimming stripped 4 bases from V and 0 bases from J, with 13 bases between.

With regard to this clone: The sample carries other DNA sequences with the same CDR3. This chain uses TRBV18 with TRBJ2-5, with D uncertain. The V end was cut by 3 bases, the J end by 3 bases, with 11 bases between. CDR3 size: 14 residues. Germline-derived CDR1 and CDR2 are KGHSH and LQKENI. Here the CDR3 reads CASSPLGGKETQYF. The CDR3 DNA reads as TGTGCCAGCTCACCTTTGGGTGGGAAAGAGACCCAGTACTTC.

In this sample, this clone turned up once. The sample holds other DNA sequences that translate to the same CDR3. This chain links TRBV18 with TRBJ2-3, with TRBD1 as a possible D gene (6 bases). Deletions cut 3 bases from V and 3 bases from J, with 7 bases between. The CDR3 runs 13 residues. In germline, CDR1 is KGHSH, CDR2 LQKENI. CDR3 nucleotide sequence: TGTGCCAGCTCACCGGGGGCTACAGATACGCAGTATTTT. Translated: CASSPGATDTQYF.